This T cell receptor (beta chain) originates from a study of T cell responses to AZD1222 COVID-19 vaccine. Profiled with immunoSEQ multiplex PCR; TCRdb holds only in-frame clones, not every one. Here the sample spans about 140,000 clones, 70% to 90% being singletons. The CDR3 contains 15 residues. Germline V gene sequence: CDR1 LGHDT, CDR2 YNNKEL (reference sequence). Trimming at V came to 1 base and at J to 3 bases, leaving 5 bases not matched to a gene. There are a few counts of this clone. Sequenced material: peripheral blood, taken 28 days after the second dose of the MenACWY control vaccine. This clonotype originated in an adult who received the MenACWY meningococcal vaccine as a control. The chain couples TRBV3-1 (or the pseudogene TRBV3-2) to TRBJ2-7; 8 positions match TRBD1. DNA of the CDR3: TGTGCCAGCAGCCAAGCCCCCGGACAGGGCTACGAGCAGTACTTC. Its protein is CASSQAPGQGYEQYF.